This T cell receptor (beta chain) was sequenced for a study of shared clonotypes between healthy human individuals. Study-level results: Naive subsets typically showed greater estimated richness than memory subsets.

Comments on this clone: The antigen is undetermined. Other DNA sequences in this sample translate to the same CDR3.

The junction had 5 bases not matched to a gene; V was cut back by 3 bases and J by 3 bases. This CDR3 spans 15 amino acids. Germline V lookup: CDR1 SQVTM, CDR2 ANQGSEA. It was at deep level that the assay was run. Original processing methods: Filtering differed for immunoSEQ, which gave only junction sequences without quality scores. Clones were sequenced by immunoSEQ multiplex PCR, and TCRdb holds only the in-frame ones, with some missing. From that table come the V and J calls and clone size; the DNA was used to work out D and trimming. Among roughly 2.1 million clones listed, 85% to 95% were seen once. Naive CD8 isolation took CD45RO-negative cells positively selected for CCR7 and excluded terminally differentiated effector memory CD45RA+ cells.

Sequenced: naive CD8+ T cells from PBMCs. This receptor was taken from a man aged 18-30 years in good health. Some clones in this sample may be carry-over from other donors' samples. The rearrangement joins TRBV29-1 to TRBJ2-7; 13 bases are shared with TRBD2. The CDR3 protein is CSVEWTSGRSYEQYF. The CDR3 DNA is TGCAGCGTTGAGTGGACTAGCGGGAGAAGCTACGAGCAGTACTTC.